This entry concerns a single TCR beta chain. The target antigen is unknown. Presence of unique molecular identifiers characterized the TCR beta cDNA libraries. Using its own MiXCR run on the PCR reads, TCRdb lists one record per CDR3 protein. Here the sample spans 700,000 to 800,000 distinct CDR3 sequences, 30% being singletons. This sample is drawn from a study of post-analysis software for immune sequencing data. General study findings and limits: Under F measure analysis, samples from one preparation batch co-clustered strongly. A significant reduction in normalized Chao1 diversity was observed in multiple sclerosis patients versus controls. A few TRBV segments were significantly more frequent in patients than in controls. TRBV5-6, TRBV5-1 and TRBV20-1 were among these segments.

Germline CDR1 SGHRS, CDR2 YFSETQ. The germline V and J ends were trimmed by 5 bases and 0 bases, with 10 bases remaining between them. This CDR3 spans 14 amino acids. This chain uses TRBV5-1 with TRBJ2-3; possibly TRBD1 for D (5 bases). Sequenced: blood. The sequence was obtained from a girl aged 10-17 years with multiple sclerosis. The CDR3 spells CASRGRASTDTQYF. For the CDR3, the DNA is TGCGCCAGCAGGGGCAGGGCCAGCACAGATACGCAGTATTTT.